This T cell receptor beta chain was profiled in a study of blood T cell repertoires in COVID-19. Across the study: Material from acute and convalescent COVID-19 was sourced from the United States, Italy and Spain.

As processed by the authors: From reference gene primer amplification, estimates of nucleated cell counts were derived. Measured with immunoSEQ multiplex PCR; TCRdb has only the in-frame clones, and not every one. V and J calls and clone size are as listed in that table; D and trimming were resolved from the DNA. The data show approximately 210,000 clones, with roughly 86% seen just once and about 12% held by the top ten. The CDR3 runs to 18 residues. Germline values: CDR1 SGHTS, CDR2 YDEGEE. V dropped 0 bases and J dropped 1; count of bases not matched to a gene: 7. The V and J genes are TRBV5-8 and TRBJ2-2, with 9 bases lining up with TRBD2. The source is a woman in her 40s with acute or convalescent COVID-19. The sample taken for sequencing was peripheral blood. CDR3 in amino acids: CASSLGRFSGRNTGELFF. Written as DNA, the CDR3 is TGTGCCAGCAGCTTGGGTCGCTTTAGCGGGAGGAACACCGGGGAGCTGTTTTTT.